The next 13 T cell receptor beta chains were all read from a single sample in a study of cytomegalovirus exposure and HLA in healthy donors. A multiplex PCR was run with 60 Vbeta primers and 13 Jbeta primers. The assay was immunoSEQ multiplex PCR, and TCRdb's table has in-frame clones only and misses some. The repertoire holds some 200,000 clones, 60% to 80% seen once, with around 3.2% in the top ten. The specimen was PBMCs. All receptors come from a female donor in good health and CMV-seronegative.

Only a few counts were recorded for this clone. This rearrangement joins TRBV7-3 to TRBJ1-5; D is perhaps TRBD1 (5 bases). Per germline, CDR1 SGHTA and CDR2 FQGTGA. The V end lost 4 bases, the J end lost 7 bases, and 11 bases lay between the germline ends. The CDR3 covers 13 residues. CDR3 nucleotide sequence: TGTGCCAGCAGCTCCGCCCCAGGGCAGCCCCAGCATTTT. Protein product: CASSSAPGQPQHF.

This clone was counted between two and nine times. The V gene is TRBV2, the J gene TRBJ2-7, with 11 nucleotides matching TRBD1. The CDR3 runs to 14 residues. Germline values: CDR1 SNHLY, CDR2 FYNNEI. The trim removed 7 bases at V and 7 bases at J, leaving 9 bases unmatched. The CDR3 sequence is CASTIGQGAGEQYF. The DNA for the CDR3 is TGTGCCAGCACTATTGGACAGGGGGCAGGGGAGCAGTACTTC.

This clone was picked up one time. J is TRBJ1-2 and V is TRBV19, with TRBD1 matching 7 bases. Germline CDR1 and CDR2: LNHDA and SQIVND (reference sequence). V trimming: 5 bases; J trimming: 3 bases; junction bases outside the gene matches: 9. CDR3 size: 15 residues. The CDR3 protein is CASSPQGLGDYGYTF. The CDR3 DNA reads as TGTGCCAGTAGTCCACAGGGGTTGGGGGACTATGGCTACACCTTC.

The rearrangement joins TRBV5-1 to TRBJ2-1, with D uncertain. Germline V CDR1 and CDR2: SGHRS, YFSETQ. This CDR3 is built from 15 residues. With 4 bases removed from V and 0 bases from J, the gap between germline ends came to 11 bases. Here the CDR3 reads CASSQWAGSYNEQFF. The DNA of the CDR3 is TGCGCCAGCAGCCAGTGGGCTGGCTCCTACAATGAGCAGTTCTTC.

The chain couples TRBV6-1 to TRBJ2-7, with D perhaps matching TRBD1 (6 bases). The CDR3 consists of 15 residues. V was trimmed by 5 bases and J by 0 bases, leaving 14 bases between them. Germline assignment: CDR1 MNHNS and CDR2 SASEGT. CDR3 in DNA: TGTGCCAGCAGTACGGCCTGGGACACCTCCTACGAGCAGTACTTC. Encoded protein: CASSTAWDTSYEQYF.

The chain employs TRBV11-3 and TRBJ1-5; 7 nucleotides match TRBD1. Germline lookup yields CDR1 SGHNT and CDR2 YENEEA. This CDR3 is 16 amino acids long. V was clipped by 3 bases and J by 0 bases; unmatched bases: 5. The CDR3 spells CASSFGTVHSNQPQHF. The CDR3, as DNA: TGTGCCAGCAGCTTTGGGACAGTTCATAGCAATCAGCCCCAGCATTTT.

The chain uses TRBV6-5 and TRBJ1-1; no firm D call. The CDR3 consists of 14 residues. V was trimmed by 2 bases and J by 3 bases, leaving 10 bases between them. Germline CDR1 and CDR2: MNHEY and SVGAGI. CDR3 amino acids: CASSYQLPDTEAFF. The CDR3 bases are TGTGCCAGCAGTTACCAACTTCCTGACACTGAAGCTTTCTTT.

This clone has only one observation. This chain links TRBV28 with TRBJ1-5, with no clear D. The CDR3 contains 13 residues. The germline V gene has CDR1 MDHEN and CDR2 SYDVKM. V was cut by 7 bases and J by 6 bases, with 13 bases left in between. Here the CDR3 reads CASTPGGGQPQHF. The CDR3 DNA reads as TGTGCCAGCACCCCGGGTGGCGGTCAGCCCCAGCATTTT.

This chain connects TRBV11-2 to TRBJ2-7; 8 bases are a match to TRBD2. CDR3 length: 15 residues. V lost 3 bases to trimming and J lost 2 bases; unmatched junction nucleotides: 6. The germline V gene has CDR1 SGHAT and CDR2 FQNNGV. The CDR3 coding sequence is TGTGCCAGCAGCTTCCGCGGGGGGACGACCTACGAGCAGTACTTC. Protein sequence: CASSFRGGTTYEQYF.

The V call is TRBV6-1, the J call TRBJ1-1; the D is unclear. From germline, CDR1 is MNHNS and CDR2 SASEGT. CDR3 length equals 13 residues. Deletions cut 4 bases from V and 4 bases from J, with 10 bases between. The chain's CDR3 is CASSAVEGTEAFF. As DNA, the CDR3 is TGTGCCAGCAGTGCAGTTGAGGGCACTGAAGCTTTCTTT.

The chain couples TRBV28 to TRBJ2-2, with 8 bases identical to TRBD1. In germline, CDR1 is MDHEN, CDR2 SYDVKM. The junction had 2 bases not matched to a gene; V was cut back by 4 bases and J by 1 base. The length of the CDR3 is 15 residues. The CDR3 coding sequence is TGTGCCAGCAGTTCAGGGGGCCTGAACACCGGGGAGCTGTTTTTT. Its translation is CASSSGGLNTGELFF.

This sequence joins TRBV7-2 and TRBJ2-7; D is perhaps TRBD2 (6 bases). V lost 0 bases and J 6 bases, leaving 6 bases between the germline ends. The CDR3 totals 12 residues. From germline, CDR1 is SGHTA and CDR2 FQGNSA. The CDR3 bases are TGTGCCAGCAGCTTAGCGGGGGGCGAGCAGTACTTC. Encoded protein: CASSLAGGEQYF.

This clone was detected only a few times. V gene TRBV25-1 combines with J gene TRBJ2-5; the match to TRBD2 covers 9 bases. Germline CDR1 is MGHDK and CDR2 is SYGVNS. The length of the CDR3 is 15 residues. V was pared by 5 bases and J by 5 bases, with 9 bases of the junction left unmatched. DNA of the CDR3: TGTGCCAGCAGTCCTGGGGCTAGCGGGAAGGAGACCCAGTACTTC. This encodes CASSPGASGKETQYF.